The source of this TCR beta chain is a study of beta chain features in type 1 diabetes. For the study at large: All samples together contributed about 100,000,000 sorted cells for examination.

cDNA synthesis used the whole RNA isolate, giving expressed TCRB sequences. Profiled with immunoSEQ multiplex PCR; TCRdb holds only in-frame clones, not every one. The sample records about 320,000 clones, 13% to 15% being singletons. In its sample, this clone was seen a few times. The sample was central memory CD4+ T cells from blood. This TCR came from a young man in good health.

In DNA, the CDR3 is TGTGCCAGCAGCGTAGACACAGGGAATAATTCACCCCTCCACTTT. Protein sequence: CASSVDTGNNSPLHF. The chain has TRBV9 and TRBJ1-6; D may be TRBD1 (6 bases). Per the germline V gene, CDR1 is SGDLS and CDR2 is YYNGEE. The ends were cut back, 0 bases at V and 5 bases at J, with 9 bases in the middle. The CDR3 is 15 amino acids. Using reference TRBV9 and TRBJ1-6 for the parts outside the CDR3, the full variable domain is DSGVTQTPKHLITATGQRVTLRCSPRSGDLSVYWYQQSLDQGLQFLIQYYNGEERAKGNILERFSAQQFPDLHSELNLSSLELGDSALYFCASSVDTGNNSPLHFGNGTRLTVT.